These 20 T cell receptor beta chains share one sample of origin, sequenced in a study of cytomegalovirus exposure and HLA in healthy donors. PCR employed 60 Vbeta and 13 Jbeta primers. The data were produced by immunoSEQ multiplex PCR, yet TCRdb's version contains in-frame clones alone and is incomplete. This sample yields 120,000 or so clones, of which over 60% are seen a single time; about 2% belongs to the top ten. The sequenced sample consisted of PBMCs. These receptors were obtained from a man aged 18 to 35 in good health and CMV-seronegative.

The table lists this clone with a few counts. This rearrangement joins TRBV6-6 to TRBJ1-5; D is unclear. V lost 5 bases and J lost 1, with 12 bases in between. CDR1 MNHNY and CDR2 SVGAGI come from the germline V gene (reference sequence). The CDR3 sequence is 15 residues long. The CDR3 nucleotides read TGTGCCAGCAGTATCGCGAGGGAAAGCAATCAGCCCCAGCATTTT. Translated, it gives CASSIARESNQPQHF.

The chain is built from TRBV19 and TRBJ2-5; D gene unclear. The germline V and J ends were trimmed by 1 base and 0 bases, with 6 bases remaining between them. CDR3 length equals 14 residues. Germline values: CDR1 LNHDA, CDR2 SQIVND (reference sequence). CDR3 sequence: CASSIVSNQETQYF. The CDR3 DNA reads TGTGCCAGTAGTATAGTGTCCAACCAAGAGACCCAGTACTTC.

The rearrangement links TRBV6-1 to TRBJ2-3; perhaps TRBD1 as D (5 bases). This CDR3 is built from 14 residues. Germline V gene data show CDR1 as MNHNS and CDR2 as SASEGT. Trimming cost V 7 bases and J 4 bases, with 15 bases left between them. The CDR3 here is CASTAGFSADTQYF. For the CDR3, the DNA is TGTGCCAGCACGGCAGGGTTCAGCGCAGATACGCAGTATTTT.

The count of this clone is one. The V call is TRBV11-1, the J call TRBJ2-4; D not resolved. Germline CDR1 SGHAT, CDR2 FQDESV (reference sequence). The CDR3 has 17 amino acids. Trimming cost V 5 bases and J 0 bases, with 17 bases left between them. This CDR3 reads CASSQGSDRLAKNIQYF. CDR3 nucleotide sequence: TGTGCCAGCAGCCAAGGTTCAGACCGACTAGCCAAAAACATTCAGTACTTC.

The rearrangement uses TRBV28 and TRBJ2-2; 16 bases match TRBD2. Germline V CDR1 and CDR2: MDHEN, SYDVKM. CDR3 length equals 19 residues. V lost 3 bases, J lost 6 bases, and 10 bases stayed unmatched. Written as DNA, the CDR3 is TGTGCCAGCAGTTTTCTCGCTATCGGGACTAGCGGGAGGGCCGGGGAGCTGTTTTTT. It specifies CASSFLAIGTSGRAGELFF.

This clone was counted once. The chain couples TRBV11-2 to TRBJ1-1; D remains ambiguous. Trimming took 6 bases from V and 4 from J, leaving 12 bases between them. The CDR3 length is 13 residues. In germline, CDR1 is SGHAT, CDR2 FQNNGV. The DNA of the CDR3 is TGTGCCAGCAGTTCGCGACGGGTCACTGAAGCTTTCTTT. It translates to CASSSRRVTEAFF.

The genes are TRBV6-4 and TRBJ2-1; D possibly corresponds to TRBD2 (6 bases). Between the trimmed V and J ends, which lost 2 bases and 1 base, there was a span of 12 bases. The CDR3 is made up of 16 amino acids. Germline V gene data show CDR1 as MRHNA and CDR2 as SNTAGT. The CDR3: CASSDEAGISYNEQFF. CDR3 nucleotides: TGTGCCAGCAGTGACGAGGCGGGGATATCCTACAATGAGCAGTTCTTC.

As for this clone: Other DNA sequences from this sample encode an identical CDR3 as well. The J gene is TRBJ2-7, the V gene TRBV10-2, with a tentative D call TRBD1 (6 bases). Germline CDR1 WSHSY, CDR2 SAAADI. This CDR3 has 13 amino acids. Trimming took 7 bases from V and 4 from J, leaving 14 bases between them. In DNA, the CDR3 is TGCGCCAGCACTCCACAGGGCAAATACGAGCAGTACTTC. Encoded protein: CASTPQGKYEQYF.

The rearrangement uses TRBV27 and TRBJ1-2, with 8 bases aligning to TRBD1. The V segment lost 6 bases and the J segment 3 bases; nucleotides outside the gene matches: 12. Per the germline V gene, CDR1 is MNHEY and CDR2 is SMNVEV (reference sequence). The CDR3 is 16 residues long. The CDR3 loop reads CASRSQGAGGYYGYTF. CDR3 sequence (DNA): TGTGCCAGCAGATCGCAGGGCGCAGGGGGCTACTATGGCTACACCTTC.

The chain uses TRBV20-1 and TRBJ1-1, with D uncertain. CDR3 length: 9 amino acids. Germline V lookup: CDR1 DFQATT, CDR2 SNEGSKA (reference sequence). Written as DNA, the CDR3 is TGCAGCAATAGGTGGGAGGCTTTCTTT. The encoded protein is CSNRWEAFF.

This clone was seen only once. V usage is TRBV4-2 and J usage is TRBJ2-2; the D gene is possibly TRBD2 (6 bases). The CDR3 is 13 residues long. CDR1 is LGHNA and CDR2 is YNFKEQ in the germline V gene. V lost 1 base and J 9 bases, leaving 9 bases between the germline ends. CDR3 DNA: TGTGCCAGCAGCCAAGTCGGGGGACGGGAGCTGTTTTTT. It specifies CASSQVGGRELFF.

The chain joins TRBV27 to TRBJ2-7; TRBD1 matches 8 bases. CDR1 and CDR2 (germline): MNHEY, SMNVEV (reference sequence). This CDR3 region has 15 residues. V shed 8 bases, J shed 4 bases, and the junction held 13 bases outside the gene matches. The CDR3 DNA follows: TGTGCCAGCTTCTCGTTAGGACAGGGCTCTTACGAGCAGTACTTC. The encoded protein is CASFSLGQGSYEQYF.

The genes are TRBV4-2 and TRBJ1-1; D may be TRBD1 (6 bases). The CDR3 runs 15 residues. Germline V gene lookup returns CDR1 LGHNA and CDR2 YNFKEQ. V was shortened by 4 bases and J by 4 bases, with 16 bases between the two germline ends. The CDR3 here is CASSPVEQGITEAFF. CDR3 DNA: TGTGCCAGCAGCCCCGTCGAACAGGGAATCACTGAAGCTTTCTTT.

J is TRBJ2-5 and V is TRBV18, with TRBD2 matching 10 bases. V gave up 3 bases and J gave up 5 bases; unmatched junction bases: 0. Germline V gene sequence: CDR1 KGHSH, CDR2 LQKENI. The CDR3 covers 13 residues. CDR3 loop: CASSPGLAETQYF. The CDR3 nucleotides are TGTGCCAGCTCACCGGGACTAGCGGAGACCCAGTACTTC.

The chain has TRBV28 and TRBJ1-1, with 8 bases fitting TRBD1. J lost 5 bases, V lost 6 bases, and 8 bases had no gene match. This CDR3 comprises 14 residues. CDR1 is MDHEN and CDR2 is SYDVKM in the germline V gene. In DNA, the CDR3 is TGTGCCAGCAGCCCGGACAGGGCTAGGACTGAAGCTTTCTTT. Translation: CASSPDRARTEAFF.

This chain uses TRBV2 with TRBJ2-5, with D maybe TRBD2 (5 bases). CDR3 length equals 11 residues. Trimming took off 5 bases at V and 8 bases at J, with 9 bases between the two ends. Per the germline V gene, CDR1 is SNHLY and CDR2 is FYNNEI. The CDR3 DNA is TGTGCCAGCAGTAGAGGGCAAACCCAGTACTTC. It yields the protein CASSRGQTQYF. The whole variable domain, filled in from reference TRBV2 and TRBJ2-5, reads EPEVTQTPSHQVTQMGQEVILRCVPISNHLYFYWYRQILGQKVEFLVSFYNNEISEKSEIFDDQFSVERPDGSNFTLKIRSTKLEDSAMYFCASSRGQTQYFGPGTRLLVL.

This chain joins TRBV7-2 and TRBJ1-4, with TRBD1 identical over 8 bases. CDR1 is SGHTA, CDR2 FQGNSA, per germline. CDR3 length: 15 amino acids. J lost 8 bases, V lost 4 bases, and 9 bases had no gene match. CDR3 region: CASSSNQGAREKLFF. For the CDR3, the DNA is TGTGCCAGCAGCTCAAACCAGGGGGCTAGAGAAAAACTGTTTTTT.

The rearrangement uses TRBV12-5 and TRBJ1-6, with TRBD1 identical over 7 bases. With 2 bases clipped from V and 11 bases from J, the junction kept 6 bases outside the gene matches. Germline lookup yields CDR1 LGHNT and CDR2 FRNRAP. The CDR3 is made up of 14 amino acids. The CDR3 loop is CASGLLLGQTPLHF. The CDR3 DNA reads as TGTGCTAGTGGTTTGCTCCTGGGACAGACACCCCTCCACTTT.

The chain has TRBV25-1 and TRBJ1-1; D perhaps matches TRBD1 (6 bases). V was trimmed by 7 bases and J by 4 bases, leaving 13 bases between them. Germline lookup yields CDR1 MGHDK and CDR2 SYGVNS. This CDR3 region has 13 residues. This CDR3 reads CASTTGTITEAFF. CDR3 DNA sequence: TGTGCCAGCACGACCGGGACAATCACTGAAGCTTTCTTT.

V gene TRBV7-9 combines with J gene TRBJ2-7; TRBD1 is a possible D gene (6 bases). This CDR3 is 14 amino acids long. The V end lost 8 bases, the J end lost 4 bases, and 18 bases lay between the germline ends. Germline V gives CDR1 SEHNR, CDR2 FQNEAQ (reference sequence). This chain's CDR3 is CASGPWGRGYEQYV. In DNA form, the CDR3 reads TGTGCCAGCGGCCCGTGGGGGCGCGGGTACGAGCAGTACGTC.